Described below is a single TCR beta chain sequence and its context. This cohort consisted of healthy bone marrow donors. PCR amplification relied on 60 Vbeta primers (plus 13 Jbeta primers). Sequencing was performed with immunoSEQ multiplex PCR; in TCRdb, only in-frame clones are kept and a portion is missing. The profile shows 180,000 or so clones, approximately 77% of them singletons. These data are taken from a study of cytomegalovirus exposure and HLA in healthy donors. CDR1 is KGHSH and CDR2 is LQKENI in the germline V gene. This CDR3 spans 16 amino acids. Trimming pared 4 bases from V and 0 bases from J, leaving 16 bases between.

This chain connects TRBV18 to TRBJ2-7; D perhaps matches TRBD1 (6 bases). Sequenced input: PBMCs. This TCR derives from a male donor in good health and CMV-seronegative. The CDR3 nucleotides are TGTGCCAGCTCACTAAACAGGGTCCCGAGCTCCTACGAGCAGTACTTC. Protein: CASSLNRVPSSYEQYF.